This TCR beta chain derives from a study of PD-1 blockade in mismatch repair-deficient tumors. About the research overall: All were previously treated, progressing patients with about a dozen mismatch repair-deficient cancer types. Study conclusions and caveats: About 5% of the roughly 150 peptide-expanded blood TCRs were also found in tumor.

Time point indicated: identical approximately 11-day culture without peptide (control). The sample holds a few counts of this clone. No antigen is known for it. Assay used: immunoSEQ multiplex PCR; TCRdb lists only in-frame clones, some missing. The sample lists some 15,000 clones; 85% to 90% were seen once. The CDR3 totals 16 residues. Germline V gene lookup returns CDR1 SGHRS and CDR2 YFSETQ. Trimming shortened V by 4 bases and J by 2 bases, and 19 bases separated the two germline ends. The sequence was obtained from an adult with mismatch repair-deficient cancer. The chain has TRBV5-1 and TRBJ2-7, with D maybe TRBD1 (6 bases). Material: cells cultured in vitro, obtained from a patient treated with pembrolizumab. The CDR3 DNA sequence: TGCGCCAGCAGCCTCACCGGGACACCGGCGGCCTACGAGCAGTACTTC. It is translated as CASSLTGTPAAYEQYF. Complete variable domain (other parts from reference TRBV5-1 and TRBJ2-7): KAGVTQTPRYLIKTRGQQVTLSCSPISGHRSVSWYQQTPGQGLQFLFEYFSETQRNKGNFPGRFSGRQFSNSRSEMNVSTLELGDSALYLCASSLTGTPAAYEQYFGPGTRLTVT.